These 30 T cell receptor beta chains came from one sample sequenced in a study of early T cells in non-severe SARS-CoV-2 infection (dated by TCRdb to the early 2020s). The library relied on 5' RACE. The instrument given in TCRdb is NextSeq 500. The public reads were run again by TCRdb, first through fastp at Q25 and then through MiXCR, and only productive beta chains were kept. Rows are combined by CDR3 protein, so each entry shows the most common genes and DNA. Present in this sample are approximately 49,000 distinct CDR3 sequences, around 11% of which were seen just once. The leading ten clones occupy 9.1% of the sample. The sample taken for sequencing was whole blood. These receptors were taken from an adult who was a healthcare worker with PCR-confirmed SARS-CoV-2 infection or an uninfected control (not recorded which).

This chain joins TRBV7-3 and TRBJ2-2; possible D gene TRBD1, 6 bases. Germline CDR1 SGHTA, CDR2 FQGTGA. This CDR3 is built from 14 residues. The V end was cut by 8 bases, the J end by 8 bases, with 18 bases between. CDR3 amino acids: CASSRSGTRGELFF. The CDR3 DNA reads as TGTGCCAGCTCGCGGTCGGGGACACGGGGGGAGCTGTTTTTT.

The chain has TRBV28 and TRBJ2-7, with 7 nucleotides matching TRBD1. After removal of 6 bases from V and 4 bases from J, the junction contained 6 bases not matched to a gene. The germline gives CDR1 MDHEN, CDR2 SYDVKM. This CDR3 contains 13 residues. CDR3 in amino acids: CASRPGQLYEQYF. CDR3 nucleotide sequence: TGTGCCAGCAGACCGGGACAGCTTTACGAGCAGTACTTC.

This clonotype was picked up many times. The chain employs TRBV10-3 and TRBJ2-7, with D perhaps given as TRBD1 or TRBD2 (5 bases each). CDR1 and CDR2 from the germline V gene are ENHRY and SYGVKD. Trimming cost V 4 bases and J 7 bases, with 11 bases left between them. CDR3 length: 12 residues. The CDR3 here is CAISGDLHEQYF. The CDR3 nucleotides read TGTGCCATCAGTGGGGACCTACATGAGCAGTACTTC.

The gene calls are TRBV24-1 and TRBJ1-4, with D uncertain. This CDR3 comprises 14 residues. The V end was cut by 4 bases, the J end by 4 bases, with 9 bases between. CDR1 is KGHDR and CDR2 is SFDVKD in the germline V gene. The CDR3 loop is CATSEAGSNEKLFF. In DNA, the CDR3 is TGTGCCACCAGTGAGGCGGGTAGTAATGAAAAACTGTTTTTT.

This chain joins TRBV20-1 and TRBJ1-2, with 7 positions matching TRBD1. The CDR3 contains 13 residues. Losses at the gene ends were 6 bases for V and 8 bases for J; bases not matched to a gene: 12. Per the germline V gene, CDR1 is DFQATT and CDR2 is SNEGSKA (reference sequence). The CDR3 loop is CSAIQGTAGGYTF. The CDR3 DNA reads TGCAGTGCAATACAGGGGACGGCGGGCGGCTACACCTTC.

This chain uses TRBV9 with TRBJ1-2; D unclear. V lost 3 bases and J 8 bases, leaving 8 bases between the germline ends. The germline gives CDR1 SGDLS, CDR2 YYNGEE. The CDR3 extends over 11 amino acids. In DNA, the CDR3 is TGTGCCAGCAGCGCCTCATCCGGCTACACCTTC. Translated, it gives CASSASSGYTF.

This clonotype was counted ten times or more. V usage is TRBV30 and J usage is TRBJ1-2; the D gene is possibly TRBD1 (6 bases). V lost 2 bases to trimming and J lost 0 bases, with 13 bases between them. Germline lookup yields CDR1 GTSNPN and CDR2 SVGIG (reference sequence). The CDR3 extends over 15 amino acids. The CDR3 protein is CAWSPTGLANYGYTF. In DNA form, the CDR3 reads TGTGCCTGGAGTCCCACAGGGCTAGCTAACTATGGCTACACCTTC.

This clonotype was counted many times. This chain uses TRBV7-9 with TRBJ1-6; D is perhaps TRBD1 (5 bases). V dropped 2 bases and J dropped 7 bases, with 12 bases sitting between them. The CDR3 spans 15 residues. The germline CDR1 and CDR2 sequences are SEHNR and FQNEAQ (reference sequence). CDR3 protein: CASSLSGRGNSPLHF. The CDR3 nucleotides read TGTGCCAGCAGCTTATCTGGACGGGGGAATTCACCCCTCCACTTT.

CDR3 sequence: CASSGGTALSEAFF. CDR3 nucleotides: TGTGCCAGCAGTGGCGGGACAGCCCTTTCTGAAGCTTTCTTT. The V call is TRBV2, the J call TRBJ1-1; TRBD1 agrees at 7 bases. This CDR3 comprises 14 residues. V lost 4 bases and J lost 6; bases outside the gene matches: 8. CDR1 and CDR2 from the germline V gene are SNHLY and FYNNEI. Looking up the rest from reference TRBV2 and TRBJ1-1 gives the full variable domain: EPEVTQTPSHQVTQMGQEVILRCVPISNHLYFYWYRQILGQKVEFLVSFYNNEISEKSEIFDDQFSVERPDGSNFTLKIRSTKLEDSAMYFCASSGGTALSEAFFGQGTRLTVV.

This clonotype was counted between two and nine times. The CDR3 sequence is CASSLGLRRESNNEQFF. The CDR3 DNA sequence: TGTGCCAGCAGCTTAGGCCTTCGGCGGGAGAGCAACAATGAGCAGTTCTTC. The rearrangement joins TRBV11-2 to TRBJ2-1; 7 bases match TRBD2. The CDR3 consists of 17 residues. Germline CDR1 SGHAT, CDR2 FQNNGV. V dropped 1 base and J dropped 5; count of bases not matched to a gene: 11.

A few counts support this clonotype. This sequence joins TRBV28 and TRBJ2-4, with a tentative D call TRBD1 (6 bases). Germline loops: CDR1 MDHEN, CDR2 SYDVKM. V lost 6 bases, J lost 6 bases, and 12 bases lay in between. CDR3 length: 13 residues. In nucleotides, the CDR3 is TGTGCCAGCAGCTTTACAGGGACAAACATTCAGTACTTC. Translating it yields CASSFTGTNIQYF.

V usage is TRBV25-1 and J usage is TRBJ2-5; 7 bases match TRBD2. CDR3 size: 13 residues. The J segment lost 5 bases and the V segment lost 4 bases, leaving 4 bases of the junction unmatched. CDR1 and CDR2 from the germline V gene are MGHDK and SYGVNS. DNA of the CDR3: TGTGCCAGCAGTGTAGCGGGTTATGAGACCCAGTACTTC. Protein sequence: CASSVAGYETQYF.

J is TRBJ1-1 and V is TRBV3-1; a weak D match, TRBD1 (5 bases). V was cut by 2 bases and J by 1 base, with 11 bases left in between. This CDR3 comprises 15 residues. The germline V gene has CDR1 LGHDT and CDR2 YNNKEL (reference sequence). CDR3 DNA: TGTGCCAGCAGCCAAAGTGAAACAGGGAACACTGAAGCTTTCTTT. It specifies CASSQSETGNTEAFF. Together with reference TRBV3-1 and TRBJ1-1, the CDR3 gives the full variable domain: DTAVSQTPKYLVTQMGNDKSIKCEQNLGHDTMYWYKQDSKKFLKIMFSYNNKELIINETVPNRFSPKSPDKAHLNLHINSLELGDSAVYFCASSQSETGNTEAFFGQGTRLTVV.

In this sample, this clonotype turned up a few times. CDR3 region: CSVEPVPNTEAFF. In nucleotides, the CDR3 is TGCAGCGTTGAACCAGTTCCTAACACTGAAGCTTTCTTT. The rearrangement joins TRBV29-1 to TRBJ1-1, with D unresolved. Deletions cut 2 bases from V and 2 bases from J, with 9 bases between. Germline V gives CDR1 SQVTM, CDR2 ANQGSEA. The CDR3 contains 13 residues. Combining the CDR3 with reference TRBV29-1 and TRBJ1-1 gives the whole variable domain SAVISQKPSRDICQRGTSLTIQCQVDSQVTMMFWYRQQPGQSLTLIATANQGSEATYESGFVIDKFPISRPNLTFSTLTVSNMSPEDSSIYLCSVEPVPNTEAFFGQGTRLTVV.

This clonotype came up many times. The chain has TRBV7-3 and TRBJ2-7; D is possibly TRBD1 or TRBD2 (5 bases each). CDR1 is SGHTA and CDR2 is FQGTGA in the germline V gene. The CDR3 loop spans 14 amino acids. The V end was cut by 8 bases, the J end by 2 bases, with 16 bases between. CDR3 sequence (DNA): TGTGCCAGCTCCCCAGGGACGTCGACCTACGAGCAGTACTTC. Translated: CASSPGTSTYEQYF.

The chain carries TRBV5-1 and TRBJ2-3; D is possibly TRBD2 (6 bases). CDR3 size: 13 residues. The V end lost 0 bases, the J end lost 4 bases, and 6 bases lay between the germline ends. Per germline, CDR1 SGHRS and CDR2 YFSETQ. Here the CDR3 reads CASSLGGADTQYF. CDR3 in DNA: TGCGCCAGCAGCTTGGGCGGGGCAGATACGCAGTATTTT.

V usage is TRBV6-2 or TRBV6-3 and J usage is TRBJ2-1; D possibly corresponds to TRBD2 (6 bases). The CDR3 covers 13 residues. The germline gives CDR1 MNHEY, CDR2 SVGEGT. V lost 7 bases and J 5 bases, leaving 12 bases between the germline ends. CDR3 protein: CASTGLANNEQFF. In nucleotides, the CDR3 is TGTGCCAGCACTGGGCTAGCGAACAATGAGCAGTTCTTC.

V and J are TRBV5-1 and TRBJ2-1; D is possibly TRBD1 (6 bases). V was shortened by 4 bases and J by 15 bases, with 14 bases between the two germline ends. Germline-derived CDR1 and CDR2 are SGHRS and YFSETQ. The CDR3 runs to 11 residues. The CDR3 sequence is CASSPGTIRFF. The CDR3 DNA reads TGCGCCAGCAGCCCGGGGACAATCCGGTTCTTC.

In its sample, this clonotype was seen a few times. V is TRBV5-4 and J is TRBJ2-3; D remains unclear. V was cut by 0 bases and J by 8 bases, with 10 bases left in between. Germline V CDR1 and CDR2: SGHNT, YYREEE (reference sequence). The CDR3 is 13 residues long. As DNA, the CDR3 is TGTGCCAGCAGCTTGGGCCAGGACGGTACGCAGTATTTT. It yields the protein CASSLGQDGTQYF.

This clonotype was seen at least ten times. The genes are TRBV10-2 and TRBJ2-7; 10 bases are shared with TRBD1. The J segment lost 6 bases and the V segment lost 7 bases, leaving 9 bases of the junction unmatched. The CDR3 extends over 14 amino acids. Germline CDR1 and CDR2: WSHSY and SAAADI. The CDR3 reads CASKWDRGVGEQYF. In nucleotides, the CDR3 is TGCGCCAGCAAATGGGACAGGGGCGTCGGCGAGCAGTACTTC.

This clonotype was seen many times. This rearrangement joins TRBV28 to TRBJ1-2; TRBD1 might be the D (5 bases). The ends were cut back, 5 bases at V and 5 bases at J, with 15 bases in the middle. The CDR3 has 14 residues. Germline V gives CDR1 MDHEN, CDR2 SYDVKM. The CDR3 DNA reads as TGTGCCAGCAGTGCCCAGACAGAGGGGTATGGCTACACCTTC. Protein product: CASSAQTEGYGYTF.

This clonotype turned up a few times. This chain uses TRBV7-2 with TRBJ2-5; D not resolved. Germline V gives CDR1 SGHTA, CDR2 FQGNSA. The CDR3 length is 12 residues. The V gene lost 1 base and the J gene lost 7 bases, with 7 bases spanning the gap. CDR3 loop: CASSLDFGTQYF. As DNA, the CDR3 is TGTGCCAGCAGCTTAGACTTTGGGACCCAGTACTTC.

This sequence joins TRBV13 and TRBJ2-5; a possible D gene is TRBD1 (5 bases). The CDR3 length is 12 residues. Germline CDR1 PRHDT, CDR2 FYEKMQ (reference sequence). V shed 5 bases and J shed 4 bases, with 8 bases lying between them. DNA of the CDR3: TGTGCCAGCAGCGCCAGGGCAGAGACCCAGTACTTC. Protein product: CASSARAETQYF.

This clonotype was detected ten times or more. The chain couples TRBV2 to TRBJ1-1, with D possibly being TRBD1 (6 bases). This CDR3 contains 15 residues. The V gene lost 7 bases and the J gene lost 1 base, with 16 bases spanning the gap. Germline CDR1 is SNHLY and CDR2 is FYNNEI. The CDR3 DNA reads TGTGCCAGCAAAGGGACAACCTACCAGAACACTGAAGCTTTCTTT. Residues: CASKGTTYQNTEAFF.

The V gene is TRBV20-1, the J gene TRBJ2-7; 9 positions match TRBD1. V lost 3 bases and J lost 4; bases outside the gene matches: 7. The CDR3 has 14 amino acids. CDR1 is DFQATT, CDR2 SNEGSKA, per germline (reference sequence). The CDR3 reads CSASRDRANYEQYF. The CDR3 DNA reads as TGCAGTGCTAGCCGGGACAGGGCTAATTACGAGCAGTACTTC.

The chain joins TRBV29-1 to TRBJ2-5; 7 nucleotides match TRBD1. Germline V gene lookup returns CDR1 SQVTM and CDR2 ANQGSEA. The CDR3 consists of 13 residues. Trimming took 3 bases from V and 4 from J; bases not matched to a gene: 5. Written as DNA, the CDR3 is TGCAGCGTTGACCAGGGGGTGATAGAGACCCAGTACTTC. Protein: CSVDQGVIETQYF.

CDR3 nucleotide sequence: TGTGCCAGCAGCTTAGCGCGACAGCACGAGCAGTACTTC. As protein: CASSLARQHEQYF. This chain joins TRBV7-2 and TRBJ2-7, with D perhaps matching TRBD1 (5 bases). Germline V lookup: CDR1 SGHTA, CDR2 FQGNSA. The CDR3 length is 13 residues. Trimming stripped 0 bases from V and 5 bases from J, with 8 bases between.

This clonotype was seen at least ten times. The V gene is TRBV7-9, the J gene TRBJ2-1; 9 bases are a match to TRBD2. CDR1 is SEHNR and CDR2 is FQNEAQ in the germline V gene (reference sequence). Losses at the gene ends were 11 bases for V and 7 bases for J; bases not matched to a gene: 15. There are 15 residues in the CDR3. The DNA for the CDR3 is TGTGCCGTAACGTGGCGGGAGGGCTTTAAGAATGAGCAGTTCTTC. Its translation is CAVTWREGFKNEQFF. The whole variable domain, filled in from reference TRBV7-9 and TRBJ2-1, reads DTGVSQNPRHKITKRGQNVTFRCDPISEHNRLYWYRQTLGQGPEFLTYFQNEAQLEKSRLLSDRFSAERPKGSFSTLEIQRTEQGDSAMYLCAVTWREGFKNEQFFGPGTRLTVL.

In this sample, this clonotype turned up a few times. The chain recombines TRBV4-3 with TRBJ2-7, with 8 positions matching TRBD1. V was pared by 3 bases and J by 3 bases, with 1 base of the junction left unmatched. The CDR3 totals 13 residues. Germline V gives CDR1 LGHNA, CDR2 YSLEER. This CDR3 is CASSHGQGYEQYF. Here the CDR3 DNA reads TGCGCCAGCAGCCACGGACAGGGCTACGAGCAGTACTTC.

CDR3 protein: CASSLELAGVAQFF. The CDR3 region has the DNA TGTGCCAGCAGCTTAGAACTAGCGGGAGTTGCGCAGTTCTTC. The chain carries TRBV7-9 and TRBJ2-1, with 11 bases lining up with TRBD2. V was pared by 1 base and J by 12 bases, with 5 bases of the junction left unmatched. Germline V gives CDR1 SEHNR, CDR2 FQNEAQ (reference sequence). The CDR3 sequence is 14 residues long.